This T cell receptor beta chain emerged from a study of shared clonotypes between healthy human individuals. Terminally differentiated effector memory CD45RA+ cells were left out of the naive CD8 fraction, which was CD45RO-negative and positively selected for CCR7. The test was conducted at deep level. The table came from immunoSEQ multiplex PCR; TCRdb's copy has only in-frame clones and leaves some out. The sample consists of about 2.2 million clones, approximately 92% of them appearing once. Study-level results: Expectations were that clonotype sharing among donors would be affected by sequencing depth. Non-shared clonotypes had lower generation probabilities than those shared by all four donors. The sharing of around 5% of naive CD4 clonotypes was seen across a few donors.

This clone occurred once. What it binds is unknown. The CDR3 length is 16 residues. Germline CDR1 is KGHSH and CDR2 is LQKENI. Trimming removed 1 base from V and 4 bases from J; junction bases left unmatched: 4. The sample was naive CD8+ T cells from PBMCs. The receptor was isolated from a man in his late teens or twenties in good health. Some clones in this sample may be carry-over from other donors' samples. This chain links TRBV18 with TRBJ2-1, with TRBD1 matching over 10 bases. Here the CDR3 DNA reads TGTGCCAGCTCACCACGGGGGACAGGGGTATACAATGAGCAGTTCTTC. Its protein is CASSPRGTGVYNEQFF.